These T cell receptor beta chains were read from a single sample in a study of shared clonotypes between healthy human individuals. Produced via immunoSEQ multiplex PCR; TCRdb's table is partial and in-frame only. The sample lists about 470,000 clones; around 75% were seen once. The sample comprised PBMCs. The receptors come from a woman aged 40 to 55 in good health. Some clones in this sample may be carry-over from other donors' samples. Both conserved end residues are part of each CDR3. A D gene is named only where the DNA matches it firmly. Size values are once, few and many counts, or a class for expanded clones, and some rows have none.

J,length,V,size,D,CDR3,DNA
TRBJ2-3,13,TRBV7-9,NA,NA,CASSLFGSDTQYF,TGTGCCAGCAGCTTATTTGGCTCGGATACGCAGTATTTT
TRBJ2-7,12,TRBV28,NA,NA,CASSSRVPEQYF,TGTGCCAGCAGCTCCCGGGTCCCCGAGCAGTACTTC
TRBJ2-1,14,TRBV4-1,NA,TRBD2,CASSQGLAGVEQFF,TGCGCCAGCAGCCAAGGTCTAGCGGGAGTTGAGCAGTTCTTC
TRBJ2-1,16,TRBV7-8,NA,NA,CASSLMEGHAQGEQFF,TGTGCCAGCAGCTTAATGGAGGGGCACGCGCAGGGTGAGCAGTTCTTC
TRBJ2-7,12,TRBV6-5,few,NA,CASSYDSYEQYF,TGTGCCAGCAGTTACGATAGTTACGAGCAGTACTTC
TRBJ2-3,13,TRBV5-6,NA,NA,CASSTSSTDTQYF,TGTGCCAGCAGCACTAGCAGCACAGATACGCAGTATTTT
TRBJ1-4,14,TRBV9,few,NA,CASSAQGNFEKLFF,TGTGCCAGCAGCGCCCAGGGTAATTTTGAAAAACTGTTTTTT
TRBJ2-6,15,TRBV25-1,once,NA,CASSESGDSRPVLTF,TGTGCCAGCAGTGAATCCGGGGACTCACGGCCCGTCCTGACTTTC
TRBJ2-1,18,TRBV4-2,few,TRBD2,CASSQELAGGAGYNEQFF,TGTGCCAGCAGCCAAGAACTAGCGGGAGGCGCGGGATACAATGAGCAGTTCTTC
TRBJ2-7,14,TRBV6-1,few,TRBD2,CASVGELAAYEQYF,TGTGCCAGCGTAGGAGAGCTAGCGGCGTACGAGCAGTACTTC
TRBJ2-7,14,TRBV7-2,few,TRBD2,CASRSAGGNYEQYF,TGTGCCAGCAGATCAGCGGGAGGGAACTACGAGCAGTACTTC
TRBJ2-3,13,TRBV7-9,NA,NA,CASSLRGSDTQYF,TGTGCCAGCAGCTTACGGGGGTCAGATACGCAGTATTTT
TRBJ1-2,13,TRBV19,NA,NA,CASSPSRERGYTF,TGTGCCAGTAGTCCCTCCAGGGAGAGGGGCTACACCTTC
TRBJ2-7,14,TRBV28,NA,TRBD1,CASSDRAIPYEQYF,TGTGCCAGCAGTGACAGGGCAATCCCCTACGAGCAGTACTTC
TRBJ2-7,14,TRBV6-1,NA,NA,CASSGSGTNYEQYF,TGTGCCAGCAGTGGATCCGGGACAAATTACGAGCAGTACTTC
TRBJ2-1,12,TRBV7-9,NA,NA,CASSLVVFEQFF,TGTGCCAGCAGCTTAGTGGTTTTTGAGCAGTTCTTC
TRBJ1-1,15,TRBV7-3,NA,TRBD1,CASSLMAGGDTEAFF,TGTGCCAGCAGCTTAATGGCAGGGGGTGACACTGAAGCTTTCTTT
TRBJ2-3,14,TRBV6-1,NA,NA,CASSEAGNTDTQYF,TGTGCCAGCAGTGAGGCGGGGAACACAGATACGCAGTATTTT
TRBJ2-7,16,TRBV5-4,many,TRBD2,CASSRGWTRGSYEQYF,TGTGCCAGCAGCCGAGGTTGGACTAGGGGCTCCTACGAGCAGTACTTC
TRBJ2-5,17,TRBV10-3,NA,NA,CAISEFGTTAHQGTQYF,TGTGCCATCAGTGAGTTTGGTACGACGGCCCACCAAGGCACCCAGTACTTC
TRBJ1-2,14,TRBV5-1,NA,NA,CASSLESQEAGYTF,TGCGCCAGCAGCTTAGAAAGTCAGGAGGCTGGCTACACCTTC
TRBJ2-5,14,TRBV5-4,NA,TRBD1,CASSWDSYQEAQYF,TGTGCCAGCAGCTGGGACAGCTACCAAGAGGCCCAGTACTTC
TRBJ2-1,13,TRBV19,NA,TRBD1,CASSISGTGYGFF,TGTGCCAGTAGTATAAGTGGGACAGGGTATGGTTTCTTC
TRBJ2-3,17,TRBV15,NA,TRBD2,CATSPDRMAGGLDTQYF,TGTGCCACCAGCCCGGATAGGATGGCGGGAGGTCTAGATACGCAGTATTTT
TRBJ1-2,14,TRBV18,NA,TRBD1,CASSPPGQGYGYTF,TGTGCCAGCTCACCACCGGGACAGGGCTATGGCTACACCTTC
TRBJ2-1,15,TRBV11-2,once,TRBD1,CASSFAQGGYNEQFF,TGTGCCAGCAGCTTTGCACAGGGGGGCTACAATGAGCAGTTCTTC
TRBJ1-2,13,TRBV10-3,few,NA,CAISPGSDYGYTF,TGTGCCATCAGCCCGGGGAGTGACTATGGCTACACCTTC
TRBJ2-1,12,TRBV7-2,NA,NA,CASSPPGREQFF,TGTGCCAGCAGCCCCCCCGGGCGTGAGCAGTTCTTC
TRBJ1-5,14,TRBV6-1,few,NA,CASSEGGLNQPQHF,TGTGCCAGCAGTGAAGGTGGCCTTAATCAGCCCCAGCATTTT
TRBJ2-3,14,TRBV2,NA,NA,CASSGRTGTDTQYF,TGTGCCAGCAGTGGACGGACTGGCACAGATACGCAGTATTTT
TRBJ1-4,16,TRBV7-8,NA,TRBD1,CASSRTPGTGAEKLFF,TGTGCCAGCAGCCGCACTCCCGGGACAGGGGCTGAAAAACTGTTTTTT
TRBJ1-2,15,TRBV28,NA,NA,CASSLPRSAGYGYTF,TGTGCCAGCAGTTTACCCCGCTCGGCTGGTTATGGCTACACCTTC
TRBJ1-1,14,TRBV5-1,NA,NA,CASSLEGRGDEAFF,TGCGCCAGCAGCTTGGAGGGTAGAGGGGATGAAGCTTTCTTT
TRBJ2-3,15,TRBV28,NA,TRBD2,CASNPGLAATDTQYF,TGTGCCAGCAATCCGGGACTAGCGGCCACAGATACGCAGTATTTT
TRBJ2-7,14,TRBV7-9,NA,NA,CASSQDWGRGEQYF,TGTGCCAGCAGCCAAGATTGGGGCAGGGGCGAGCAGTACTTC
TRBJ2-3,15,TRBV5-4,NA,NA,CASSFTVSSTDTQYF,TGTGCCAGCAGCTTCACGGTGTCTAGCACAGATACGCAGTATTTT
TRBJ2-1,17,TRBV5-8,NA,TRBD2,CASSPRLAVSSYNEQFF,TGTGCCAGCAGCCCGAGACTAGCGGTGAGCTCCTACAATGAGCAGTTCTTC
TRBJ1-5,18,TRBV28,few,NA,CASSQTESLLYSNQPQHF,TGTGCCAGCAGTCAGACAGAGTCCCTCCTCTATAGCAATCAGCCCCAGCATTTT
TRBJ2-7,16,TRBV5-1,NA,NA,CASSLAAREFAHEQYF,TGCGCCAGCAGCTTGGCGGCGCGGGAATTTGCCCACGAGCAGTACTTC
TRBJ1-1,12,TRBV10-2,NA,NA,CASSERLTEAFF,TGCGCCAGCAGTGAGCGGCTAACTGAAGCTTTCTTT